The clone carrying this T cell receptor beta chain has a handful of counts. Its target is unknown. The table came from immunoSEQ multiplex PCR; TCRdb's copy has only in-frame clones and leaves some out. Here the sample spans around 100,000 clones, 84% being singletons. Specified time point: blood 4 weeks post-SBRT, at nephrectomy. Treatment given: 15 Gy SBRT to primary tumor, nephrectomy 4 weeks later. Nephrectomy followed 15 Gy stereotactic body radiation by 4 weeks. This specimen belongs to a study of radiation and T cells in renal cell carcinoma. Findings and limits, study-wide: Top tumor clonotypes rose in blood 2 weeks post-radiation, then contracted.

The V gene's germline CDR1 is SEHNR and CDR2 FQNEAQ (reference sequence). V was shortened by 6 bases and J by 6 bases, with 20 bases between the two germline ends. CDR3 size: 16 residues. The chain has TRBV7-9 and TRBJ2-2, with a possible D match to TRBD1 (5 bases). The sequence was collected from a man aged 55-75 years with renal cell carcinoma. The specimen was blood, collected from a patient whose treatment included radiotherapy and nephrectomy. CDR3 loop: CASSFRQTPIPGELFF. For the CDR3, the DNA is TGTGCCAGCAGTTTCCGACAGACCCCTATCCCCGGGGAGCTGTTTTTT.